These 14 T cell receptor beta chains share one sample of origin, sequenced in a study of shared clonotypes between healthy human individuals. Produced via immunoSEQ multiplex PCR; TCRdb's table is partial and in-frame only. The data show 1.5 million to 2.5 million clones, approximately 94% seen once. Naive CD8 populations comprised CD45RO-negative cells positively selected for CCR7, excluding terminally differentiated effector memory CD45RA+ cells. What was sequenced was naive CD8+ T cells sorted from blood. The origin of the receptors is a man between 18 and 29 years old in good health.

This clone was seen a single time. Other DNA sequences in this specimen translate into the identical CDR3. The rearrangement joins TRBV4-1 to TRBJ2-7; 12 nucleotides agree with TRBD2. Per the germline V gene, CDR1 is MGHRA and CDR2 is YSYEKL. V lost 4 bases and J lost 2; bases outside the gene matches: 3. The CDR3 covers 15 residues. CDR3 nucleotide sequence: TGCGCCAGCAGCCTCGGACTAGCGGGGACCTACGAGCAGTACTTC. The encoded protein is CASSLGLAGTYEQYF.

The chain carries TRBV29-1 and TRBJ1-1, with TRBD1 identical over 10 bases. The trim removed 4 bases at V and 4 bases at J, leaving 3 bases unmatched. Germline V gene lookup returns CDR1 SQVTM and CDR2 ANQGSEA. The CDR3 runs to 13 residues. CDR3 sequence: CSVGGTGATEAFF. The CDR3 DNA follows: TGCAGCGTTGGGGGGACAGGGGCCACTGAAGCTTTCTTT.

The V and J genes are TRBV2 and TRBJ2-7, with D hard to call. The CDR3 loop spans 14 amino acids. Trimming left V 8 bases short and J 0 bases short, with 14 bases between. Germline assignment: CDR1 SNHLY and CDR2 FYNNEI. The CDR3 DNA reads TGTGCCAGCTCCCCCCTCGCCGGCTCCTACGAGCAGTACTTC. It is translated as CASSPLAGSYEQYF.

The gene calls are TRBV5-8 and TRBJ2-7; a possible D gene is TRBD2 (6 bases). The germline CDR1 and CDR2 sequences are SGHTS and YDEGEE. The CDR3 loop spans 13 amino acids. The V end lost 1 base, the J end lost 2 bases, and 7 bases lay between the germline ends. CDR3 amino acids: CASSLRGTYEQYF. The DNA of the CDR3 is TGTGCCAGCAGCTTGCGGGGGACCTACGAGCAGTACTTC.

This clone was observed once. The rearrangement links TRBV7-6 to TRBJ2-1; 16 bases agree with TRBD2. J was trimmed by 9 bases and V by 1 base; bases with no gene match: 9. The length of the CDR3 is 18 residues. Germline lookup yields CDR1 SGHVS and CDR2 FNYEAQ. In nucleotides, the CDR3 is TGTGCCAGCAGCTTAGGAGTGGGACTAGCGGGGGGGCTTCGTGAGCAGTTCTTC. Amino acids: CASSLGVGLAGGLREQFF.

The rearrangement joins TRBV11-2 to TRBJ1-2, with D unclear. V lost 3 bases to trimming and J lost 3 bases, with 14 bases between them. Germline V gene lookup returns CDR1 SGHAT and CDR2 FQNNGV. The CDR3 is 15 residues long. The CDR3 coding sequence is TGTGCCAGCAGCTTTTCCATGGCACCTGACTATGGCTACACCTTC. This encodes CASSFSMAPDYGYTF.

The chain employs TRBV7-9 and TRBJ2-1; 8 bases align to TRBD2. The V and J ends lost 4 bases and 10 bases, in that order; junction bases with no gene match: 9. Germline CDR1 reads SEHNR; CDR2 reads FQNEAQ (reference sequence). There are 14 residues in the CDR3. The CDR3: CASSWTSIAGEQFF. The DNA of the CDR3 is TGTGCCAGCAGCTGGACCTCTATAGCGGGAGAGCAGTTCTTC.

This chain joins TRBV5-6 and TRBJ1-2, with D possibly TRBD1 on 5 matching bases. The CDR3 has 13 amino acids. CDR1 is SGHDT, CDR2 YYEEEE, per germline. V was cut by 2 bases and J by 3 bases, with 8 bases left in between. The CDR3 DNA follows: TGTGCCAGCAGCTTACAGGAGGACTATGGCTACACCTTC. This encodes CASSLQEDYGYTF.

This chain uses TRBV10-3 with TRBJ1-6; D not certain. Germline V gene data show CDR1 as ENHRY and CDR2 as SYGVKD. The CDR3 runs 16 residues. The ends were cut back, 2 bases at V and 8 bases at J, with 16 bases in the middle. CDR3 in DNA: TGTGCCATCAGTGAGGGACTTATCCGGGAGGATTCACCCCTCCACTTT. Translation: CAISEGLIREDSPLHF.

This chain connects TRBV6-5 to TRBJ1-2; D is ambiguous. Between the trimmed V and J ends, which lost 0 bases and 8 bases, there was a span of 13 bases. The CDR3 runs 14 residues. Germline loops: CDR1 MNHEY, CDR2 SVGAGI. The CDR3 DNA is TGTGCCAGCAGTTACTCCGAAGGGATGCGAGGCTACACCTTC. It is translated as CASSYSEGMRGYTF.

The rearrangement links TRBV27 to TRBJ2-7; 9 nucleotides align to TRBD1. The junction had 5 bases not matched to a gene; V was cut back by 5 bases and J by 3 bases. The CDR3 has 14 residues. Germline V gene sequence: CDR1 MNHEY, CDR2 SMNVEV (reference sequence). The CDR3 spells CASSAAGQGYEQYF. The CDR3 DNA is TGTGCCAGCAGTGCAGCGGGACAGGGCTACGAGCAGTACTTC.

The CDR3 region is CASSVGFVTEAFF. The CDR3 coding sequence is TGTGCCAGCAGCGTGGGGTTTGTGACTGAAGCTTTCTTT. This chain uses TRBV9 with TRBJ1-1; D remains unclear. The CDR3 is 13 amino acids. V lost 2 bases and J 5 bases, leaving 10 bases between the germline ends. Germline V gene data show CDR1 as SGDLS and CDR2 as YYNGEE.

This chain joins TRBV19 and TRBJ2-5, with 12 bases matching TRBD2. The CDR3 runs to 18 residues. Germline values: CDR1 LNHDA, CDR2 SQIVND (reference sequence). V was pared by 4 bases and J by 2 bases, with 11 bases of the junction left unmatched. CDR3 amino acids: CASSTPTTSGSSQETQYF. Written as DNA, the CDR3 is TGTGCCAGTAGTACCCCCACGACTAGCGGGAGCTCTCAAGAGACCCAGTACTTC.

This rearrangement joins TRBV5-6 to TRBJ2-7; D gene unclear. The CDR3 is made up of 12 amino acids. V shed 3 bases and J shed 6 bases, with 10 bases lying between them. The germline CDR1 and CDR2 sequences are SGHDT and YYEEEE. The CDR3 region has the DNA TGTGCCAGCAGCTCCACCGATGGCGAGCAGTACTTC. It specifies CASSSTDGEQYF.